The TCR beta chain described here comes from a study of cytomegalovirus exposure and HLA in healthy donors. The wider study: Around 89 million unique TCRs from HLA-typed donors made up an early data release.

The CDR3 covers 17 residues. Germline V gene data show CDR1 as SGDLS and CDR2 as YYNGEE. V was clipped by 0 bases and J by 8 bases; unmatched bases: 12. The PCR had 60 Vbeta and 13 Jbeta primers. Profiling relied on immunoSEQ multiplex PCR, and the TCRdb table lists in-frame clones only, not all of them. The repertoire holds 200,000 to 250,000 clones, with approximately 87% as singletons. The TCR comes from a human donor in good health. The chain is built from TRBV9 and TRBJ2-1, with 9 bases aligning to TRBD2. Sequenced sample: PBMCs. The CDR3 protein is CASSVAGGLAGAHEQFF. DNA of the CDR3: TGTGCCAGCAGCGTAGCGGGTGGTTTAGCGGGAGCACATGAGCAGTTCTTC.